This T cell receptor beta chain was captured by sequencing in a study of radiation and T cells in renal cell carcinoma. The time point: blood 4 weeks post-SBRT, at nephrectomy. Treatment: 15 Gy SBRT to primary tumor, nephrectomy 4 weeks later. Nephrectomy followed 15 Gy stereotactic body radiation by 4 weeks. This clone was recorded only once. Profiling relied on immunoSEQ multiplex PCR, and the TCRdb table lists in-frame clones only, not all of them. Found here are 120,000 to 150,000 clones, 80% to 90% of them singletons; the top ten hold less than 20%. Sample: blood, taken from a patient whose treatment included radiotherapy and nephrectomy. The sequence was obtained from a woman between 50 and 59 years old with renal cell carcinoma.

CDR3 sequence reads: CASSHETPDTQYF. The CDR3 DNA follows: TGCGCCAGCAGCCACGAGACTCCGGATACGCAGTATTTT. This chain uses TRBV5-1 with TRBJ2-3; D is undetermined. CDR1 and CDR2 from the germline V gene are SGHRS and YFSETQ. This CDR3 region has 13 residues. V was clipped by 4 bases and J by 6 bases, with 12 bases between them.